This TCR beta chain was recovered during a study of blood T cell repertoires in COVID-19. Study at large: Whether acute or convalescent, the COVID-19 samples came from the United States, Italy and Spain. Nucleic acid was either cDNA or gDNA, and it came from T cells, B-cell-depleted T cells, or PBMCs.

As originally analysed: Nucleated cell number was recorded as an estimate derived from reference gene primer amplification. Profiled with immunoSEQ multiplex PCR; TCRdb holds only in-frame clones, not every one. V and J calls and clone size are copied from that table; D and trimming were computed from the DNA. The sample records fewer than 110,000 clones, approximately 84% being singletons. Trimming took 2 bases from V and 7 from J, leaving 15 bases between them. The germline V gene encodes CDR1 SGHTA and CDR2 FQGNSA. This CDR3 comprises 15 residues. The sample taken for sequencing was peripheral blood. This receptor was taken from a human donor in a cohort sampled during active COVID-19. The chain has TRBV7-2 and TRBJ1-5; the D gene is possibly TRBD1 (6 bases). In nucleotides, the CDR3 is TGTGCCAGCAGCTTAAGTATAACAGGGAGCCAGCCCCAGCATTTT. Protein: CASSLSITGSQPQHF.